This T cell receptor (beta chain) derives from a study of a mutant IDH1 vaccine in newly diagnosed glioma. Looking at the study overall: The sex distribution of treated patients was approximately 62% male and about 38% female, with a mean age of approximately 40 years. Most patients had received both radiotherapy and temozolomide, the prior options being radiotherapy, temozolomide, or both.

Per germline, CDR1 SGHVS and CDR2 FQNEAQ. This CDR3 comprises 15 residues. Trimming left V 4 bases short and J 7 bases short, with 16 bases between. Of note for this clone: The antigen is undetermined.

Libraries were prepared by immunoSEQ multiplex PCR; TCRdb keeps only in-frame clonotypes and omits some of them. The table shows tens of thousands of clones, with 82% occurring only once. Study-wide points: Pseudoprogression seemingly bore no relation to changes in top peripheral T cell clonotypes. Altogether, about 95% of patients exhibited vaccine-induced immune responses.

The time point here: baseline, week 1 (first vaccination visit). Documented treatment: pre-vaccination baseline after standard-of-care therapy. This chain links TRBV7-8 with TRBJ2-2; the D gene is possibly TRBD2 (6 bases). The sequencing here drew on PBMCs, taken from a glioma patient treated with radiotherapy, temozolomide or both. This clonotype originated in a man younger than 40 with glioma. This CDR3 is CASSSWGGGGGELFF. In DNA, the CDR3 is TGTGCCAGCAGCTCGTGGGGTGGGGGAGGCGGGGAGCTGTTTTTT.